One sample yielded the 12 T cell receptor beta chains listed below, sequenced in a study of cytomegalovirus exposure and HLA in healthy donors. 13 Jbeta primers and 60 Vbeta primers were used for the PCR. The protocol was immunoSEQ multiplex PCR, while the TCRdb copy is restricted to in-frame clones and leaves out a portion. The table has about 62,000 clones, 65% to 80% seen once. Sequencing input: PBMCs. The receptors originated from a woman in her twenties or thirties in good health and CMV-seronegative.

This clone occurred a few times. V is TRBV6-5 and J is TRBJ2-7; a possible D gene is TRBD2 (7 bases). Trimming shortened V by 8 bases and J by 0 bases, and 14 bases separated the two germline ends. Germline V gene sequence: CDR1 MNHEY, CDR2 SVGAGI. This CDR3 has 14 residues. CDR3 loop: CASVKGGGSYEQYF. CDR3 coding DNA: TGTGCCAGCGTGAAGGGAGGGGGCTCCTACGAGCAGTACTTC.

The rearrangement joins TRBV7-2 to TRBJ2-1, with TRBD2 matching over 7 bases. In germline, CDR1 is SGHTA, CDR2 FQGNSA. The CDR3 runs to 15 residues. Trimming took 0 bases from V and 4 from J; bases not matched to a gene: 3. The CDR3 region is CASSLAVGGYNEQFF. CDR3 in DNA: TGTGCCAGCAGCTTAGCGGTCGGGGGGTACAATGAGCAGTTCTTC.

This clone came up once. The chain recombines TRBV6-5 with TRBJ2-7; weak D call: TRBD1 (6 bases). Germline CDR1 MNHEY, CDR2 SVGAGI. This CDR3 is 15 amino acids long. Trimming shortened V by 5 bases and J by 2 bases, and 16 bases separated the two germline ends. The CDR3 DNA follows: TGTGCCAGCAGTGTCCGACAGGAACCCGCCTACGAGCAGTACTTC. This translates into CASSVRQEPAYEQYF.

The chain uses TRBV29-1 and TRBJ2-5; 8 nucleotides line up with TRBD2. The CDR3 is made up of 16 amino acids. The trim removed 4 bases at V and 5 bases at J, leaving 15 bases unmatched. Germline V lookup: CDR1 SQVTM, CDR2 ANQGSEA. The CDR3 protein is CSVGRLSGRGRETQYF. The CDR3 coding sequence is TGCAGCGTTGGTAGACTAAGCGGGAGAGGGAGGGAGACCCAGTACTTC.

The V gene is TRBV14, the J gene TRBJ1-2; 10 bases are shared with TRBD1. From germline, CDR1 is SGHDN and CDR2 FVKESK. V shed 1 base, J shed 12 bases, and the junction held 8 bases outside the gene matches. The CDR3 totals 14 residues. Written as DNA, the CDR3 is TGTGCCAGCAGCCAAGGGGGACAGGGGATTTGGCACACCTTC. Protein product: CASSQGGQGIWHTF. Full variable domain (remainder filled in from reference TRBV14 and TRBJ1-2): EAGVTQFPSHSVIEKGQTVTLRCDPISGHDNLYWYRRVMGKEIKFLLHFVKESKQDESGMPNNRFLAERTGGTYSTLKVQPAELEDSGVYFCASSQGGQGIWHTFGSGTRLTVV.

The chain joins TRBV13 to TRBJ2-2, with D possibly matching TRBD2 (6 bases). This CDR3 has 16 amino acids. Germline assignment: CDR1 PRHDT and CDR2 FYEKMQ (reference sequence). V was cut by 5 bases and J by 0 bases, with 13 bases left in between. CDR3 sequence: CASSAPRTTNTGELFF. The CDR3 nucleotides are TGTGCCAGCAGCGCCCCTAGGACTACGAACACCGGGGAGCTGTTTTTT.

A few counts support this clone. The chain uses TRBV5-6 and TRBJ2-7; 10 bases align to TRBD2. Germline V gene lookup returns CDR1 SGHDT and CDR2 YYEEEE. After removal of 4 bases from V and 6 bases from J, the junction contained 7 bases not matched to a gene. The CDR3 has 14 amino acids. The CDR3 DNA is TGTGCCAGCAGCCCCCTAGCGGGAGCGGGCGAGCAGTACTTC. It encodes CASSPLAGAGEQYF.

V gene TRBV7-8 combines with J gene TRBJ2-1, with 8 bases lining up with TRBD2. J gave up 6 bases and V 4 bases, and 8 bases lay outside the gene matches. The germline V gene has CDR1 SGHVS and CDR2 FQNEAQ. CDR3 length: 15 amino acids. The CDR3 nucleotides are TGTGCCAGCAGCTCCTTTAGCGGGAAAGGCAATGAGCAGTTCTTC. It specifies CASSSFSGKGNEQFF.

The gene calls are TRBV7-9 and TRBJ2-1; TRBD1 might be the D (5 bases). Trimming stripped 4 bases from V and 4 bases from J, with 11 bases between. Germline V gene data show CDR1 as SEHNR and CDR2 as FQNEAQ (reference sequence). The CDR3 spans 14 residues. The DNA of the CDR3 is TGTGCCAGCAGCTCGCGACAGATATACAATGAGCAGTTCTTC. It yields the protein CASSSRQIYNEQFF.

The J gene is TRBJ1-1, the V gene TRBV4-3; tentative D call: TRBD1 (6 bases). Germline-derived CDR1 and CDR2 are LGHNA and YSLEER. V dropped 0 bases and J dropped 0 bases, with 11 bases sitting between them. This CDR3 spans 16 amino acids. The CDR3 region has the DNA TGCGCCAGCAGCCAAGATCTGGGGGCCATGAACACTGAAGCTTTCTTT. Translating gives CASSQDLGAMNTEAFF.

J is TRBJ2-5 and V is TRBV28; 9 bases match TRBD1. This CDR3 is 14 amino acids long. V was clipped by 4 bases and J by 11 bases; unmatched bases: 11. Looked up from germline, CDR1 is MDHEN and CDR2 is SYDVKM. The CDR3 DNA sequence: TGTGCCAGCAGTTCACCGGGGACAGGGAACAAGCAGTACTTC. Its translation is CASSSPGTGNKQYF.

The rearrangement uses TRBV18 and TRBJ2-6; 7 nucleotides match TRBD2. CDR1 is KGHSH and CDR2 is LQKENI in the germline V gene. V shed 3 bases, J shed 2 bases, and the junction held 7 bases outside the gene matches. This CDR3 region has 17 residues. CDR3 nucleotide sequence: TGTGCCAGCTCACCTCGGACGGGAGGAACTGGGGCCAACGTCCTGACTTTC. Translated: CASSPRTGGTGANVLTF. Looking up the rest from reference TRBV18 and TRBJ2-6 gives the full variable domain: NAGVMQNPRHLVRRRGQEARLRCSPMKGHSHVYWYRQLPEEGLKFMVYLQKENIIDESGMPKERFSAEFPKEGPSILRIQQVVRGDSAAYFCASSPRTGGTGANVLTFGAGSRLTVL.